This T cell receptor beta chain was captured in a study of regulatory T cells in long-lasting Graves disease. Whole-study results and caveats: Whereas more than 950 public clonotypes were shared by new patients, persistent patients shared more, at roughly 2,500.

CDR3 length equals 13 residues. The trim removed 6 bases at V and 4 bases at J, leaving 3 bases unmatched. Per germline, CDR1 DFQATT and CDR2 SNEGSKA (reference sequence). The time point here: newly diagnosed GD, antithyroid drugs for less than 3 months. PBMC-extracted RNA yielded the TCR library. This clonotype came up many times. The antigen remains undetermined. Both iRepertoire HTBI primers and Arm-PCR of CDR3 regions were used to build the TCR beta libraries. TCRdb re-called the multiplex PCR reads through MiXCR, storing one row per CDR3 protein. The sample lists more than 400,000 distinct CDR3 sequences; around 15% were seen once. This same sample was also taken into another study, of T cells in Graves' hyperthyroidism and ophthalmopathy.

The gene calls are TRBV20-1 and TRBJ2-7; 13 bases map to TRBD2. Sequencing used peripheral blood mononuclear cells (PBMCs), obtained at new diagnosis, from a patient treated with antithyroid drugs. The sequence was obtained from a middle-aged man with Graves disease. The DNA of the CDR3 is TGCAGTGCCGGACTAGCGGGAGTGTACGAGCAGTACTTC. Protein sequence: CSAGLAGVYEQYF.